The 2 T cell receptor beta chains below all came from one sample that was sequenced in a study of T cells in Graves' hyperthyroidism and ophthalmopathy. It was RNA transcripts that yielded the amplified TCR beta CDR3 regions. The TCR CDR3 first-round RT-PCR relied on the HTBI primer set. TCRdb re-called the multiplex PCR reads through MiXCR, storing one row per CDR3 protein. Counted here are around 300,000 distinct CDR3 sequences, around 22% occurring once; the ten biggest clones make up about 60%. The sequencing sample was made of blood. The source is a man aged 30 to 45 with Graves' ophthalmopathy.

V and J are TRBV9 and TRBJ2-7; D remains unclear. CDR1 is SGDLS, CDR2 YYNGEE, per germline. The V gene lost 4 bases and the J gene lost 0 bases, with 11 bases spanning the gap. This CDR3 spans 14 amino acids. In DNA, the CDR3 is TGTGCCAGCAGCAGGGTCACAAGCTCCTACGAGCAGTACTTC. Its translation is CASSRVTSSYEQYF.

V is TRBV6-4 and J is TRBJ1-1; 7 nucleotides align to TRBD1. The V gene's germline CDR1 is MRHNA and CDR2 SNTAGT. The CDR3 has 15 amino acids. The junction had 6 bases not matched to a gene; V was cut back by 4 bases and J by 1 base. The CDR3 nucleotides are TGTGCCAGCAGTGTCCCGGGACAGAAGAACACTGAAGCTTTCTTT. This translates into CASSVPGQKNTEAFF.